The clone carrying this T cell receptor (beta chain) was seen only a few times. What it binds is not known. Trimming cost V 1 base and J 0 bases, with 13 bases left between them. Germline CDR1 reads SGHTS; CDR2 reads YDEGEE. CDR3 length equals 16 residues. Assay: immunoSEQ multiplex PCR; the TCRdb copy retains only in-frame clones and omits some. The table has some 38,000 clones, about 93% seen once. This sample was taken from a study of cytomegalovirus exposure and HLA in healthy donors. Study-wide context: In a later analysis, the roughly 110 validation repertoires were reported to have used the same platform as the 600 to 800 first-cohort repertoires. Findings of the study overall: TCR clusters originating in the first cohort tended to co-occur in the 120 validation repertoires, according to a later analysis. Three chains linked to CMV were shown in vitro to be specific for CMV antigens. The study designated fewer than 200 TCR beta chains cytomegalovirus-associated.

The sequence derives from a man in his late teens or twenties in good health and CMV-seronegative. The V gene is TRBV5-8, the J gene TRBJ1-1, with D possibly TRBD1 on 6 matching bases. The sequencing input was PBMCs. CDR3 sequence: CASSLRWGLLNTEAFF. The CDR3 nucleotides read TGTGCCAGCAGCTTGAGGTGGGGGCTGTTGAACACTGAAGCTTTCTTT.